This TCR beta chain was found in a study of T cell responses to AZD1222 COVID-19 vaccine. Study-level points and caveats: After two AZD1222 doses, spike-specific TCR breadth and depth rose versus day 0. Females outnumbered males among donors, who were mostly white British; clonal diversity was possibly underestimated. It was only after the peak T cell response that any repertoires were sampled.

This clone occurred a few times. No antigen is known for it. Analysis merged second doses at about 4 or about 12 weeks. Profiling relied on immunoSEQ multiplex PCR, and the TCRdb table lists in-frame clones only, not all of them. The sample carries about 81,000 clones, approximately 90% recorded once. The sequence was obtained from an adult who received the AZD1222 COVID-19 vaccine. The sequencing used peripheral blood, collected 28 days after the second AZD1222 dose.

CDR3 protein: CASSPSLQGVRNQPQHF. The DNA for the CDR3 is TGTGCCAGCAGCCCCAGTTTACAGGGGGTCCGCAATCAGCCCCAGCATTTT. This chain connects TRBV11-2 to TRBJ1-5; 8 nucleotides line up with TRBD1. Losses at the gene ends were 5 bases for V and 2 bases for J; bases not matched to a gene: 11. The CDR3 runs to 17 residues. Germline CDR1 SGHAT, CDR2 FQNNGV.